The rows below give T cell receptor beta chains drawn from one sample of a study of cytomegalovirus exposure and HLA in healthy donors. Here immunoSEQ multiplex PCR was the method, and the copy in TCRdb shows in-frame clones only, minus some. The repertoire holds about 97,000 clones, 81% seen once, with about 5.5% in the top ten. The source material was PBMCs. The receptors were sampled from a man aged 40-50 years in good health and CMV-seropositive. Both conserved end residues are part of each CDR3. The D gene is left open where the match is weak. Rows give clone size only sometimes, using once, few, many, or a class for an expanded clone.

clone_size	v_call	j_call	d_call	cdr3_aa	cdr3_nt
once	TRBV4-2	TRBJ2-3	TRBD2	CASSQVGGVTTQYF	TGTGCCAGCAGCCAAGTGGGAGGGGTTACTACGCAGTATTTT
-	TRBV27	TRBJ2-7	TRBD2	CASSSGWGGVRSYEQYF	TGTGCCAGCAGTTCCGGCTGGGGGGGGGTCCGCTCCTACGAGCAGTACTTC
-	TRBV5-1	TRBJ2-5	TRBD2	CASRPAGGSETQYF	TGCGCCAGCAGGCCCGCGGGGGGATCAGAGACCCAGTACTTC
-	TRBV19	TRBJ2-4	-	CASRAELAKNIQYF	TGTGCCAGTAGGGCAGAATTAGCCAAAAACATTCAGTACTTC
-	TRBV15	TRBJ2-1	TRBD2	CATSWGGGANEQFF	TGTGCCACCAGCTGGGGCGGGGGGGCAAATGAGCAGTTCTTC
once	TRBV11-1	TRBJ1-1	-	CASSPQGMNTEAFF	TGTGCCAGCAGCCCTCAGGGGATGAACACTGAAGCTTTCTTT
few	TRBV6-1	TRBJ1-5	-	CASKEGPSFNQPQHF	TGTGCCAGCAAGGAGGGCCCTTCGTTCAATCAGCCCCAGCATTTT
-	TRBV19	TRBJ1-2	-	CASTPRPGKFLYGYTF	TGTGCCAGTACCCCGAGGCCCGGAAAGTTCCTCTATGGCTACACCTTC
-	TRBV2	TRBJ1-5	-	CASTPAGRNQPQHF	TGTGCCAGCACCCCGGCGGGTCGCAATCAGCCCCAGCATTTT
-	TRBV30	TRBJ2-7	TRBD1	CAWRVGTGGSYEQYF	TGTGCCTGGAGGGTCGGGACAGGGGGGTCCTACGAGCAGTACTTC
-	TRBV18	TRBJ1-1	TRBD1	CASSPPGTGGQNTEAFF	TGTGCCAGCTCACCACCCGGGACAGGGGGACAAAACACTGAAGCTTTCTTT
few	TRBV30	TRBJ1-5	-	CAWSPGQPNQPQHF	TGTGCCTGGAGTCCCGGACAACCTAATCAGCCCCAGCATTTT
-	TRBV5-1	TRBJ1-4	TRBD1	CASSLEARGRREKLFF	TGCGCCAGCAGCTTGGAGGCGAGGGGGCGCCGGGAAAAACTGTTTTTT
few	TRBV5-1	TRBJ2-1	TRBD2	CASSLVTSGNNEQFF	TGCGCCAGCAGCTTGGTGACTAGCGGGAACAATGAGCAGTTCTTC
few	TRBV30	TRBJ2-2	TRBD1	CAWSPTGPTGELFF	TGTGCCTGGAGTCCGACAGGGCCCACCGGGGAGCTGTTTTTT
-	TRBV9	TRBJ2-1	TRBD2	CASSVRDYSSYNEQFF	TGTGCCAGCAGCGTTCGGGACTACTCGTCCTACAATGAGCAGTTCTTC
once	TRBV11-2	TRBJ1-3	TRBD1	CASSSITGGIESGNTIYF	TGTGCCAGCAGCTCCATAACAGGGGGCATAGAATCTGGAAACACCATATATTTT
-	TRBV5-1	TRBJ1-5	TRBD1	CASSLGTGGNQPQHF	TGCGCCAGCAGCTTGGGGACAGGGGGAAATCAGCCCCAGCATTTT
-	TRBV27	TRBJ2-1	TRBD2	CASTSRLAGAYEQFF	TGTGCCAGCACTTCCCGTCTGGCGGGAGCCTATGAGCAGTTCTTC
-	TRBV6-1	TRBJ2-4	-	CASSGGMGALDSQYF	TGTGCCAGCAGTGGGGGGATGGGGGCATTAGACAGTCAGTACTTC
-	TRBV4-1	TRBJ2-1	TRBD2	CASSQGTSGGHNEQFF	TGCGCCAGCAGCCAAGGGACTAGCGGGGGACACAATGAGCAGTTCTTC
-	TRBV9	TRBJ2-3	-	CASSVGTQGTDTQYF	TGTGCCAGCAGCGTAGGTACCCAGGGTACAGATACGCAGTATTTT
-	TRBV21-1	TRBJ2-1	-	CASSMGLAGGLDEQFF	TGTGCCAGCAGCATGGGACTAGCGGGAGGGCTAGATGAGCAGTTCTTC
once	TRBV6-5	TRBJ2-1	-	CASSTGPGQFF	TGTGCCAGCAGTACAGGGCCTGGGCAGTTCTTC
-	TRBV7-6	TRBJ2-1	TRBD2	CASSLVGGSYNEQFF	TGTGCCAGCAGCTTAGTGGGGGGGTCCTACAATGAGCAGTTCTTC
few	TRBV4-1	TRBJ2-1	TRBD2	CASSQGGLAASNEQFF	TGCGCCAGCAGCCAAGGAGGGCTAGCGGCGAGCAATGAGCAGTTCTTC
-	TRBV7-9	TRBJ2-1	TRBD1	CASSLTGTGGNEQFF	TGTGCCAGCAGCTTGACCGGGACAGGGGGCAATGAGCAGTTCTTC
-	TRBV28	TRBJ1-2	-	CASSLIPEVYGYTF	TGTGCCAGCAGTTTAATCCCCGAGGTCTATGGCTACACCTTC
-	TRBV2	TRBJ1-2	-	CASSGGKDYGYTF	TGTGCCAGCAGCGGGGGAAAGGACTATGGCTACACCTTC
-	TRBV7-9	TRBJ2-3	TRBD2	CASSPRALVAGGRTDTQYF	TGTGCCAGCAGCCCCCGGGCATTAGTAGCGGGAGGCCGCACAGATACGCAGTATTTT
few	TRBV6-6	TRBJ2-3	TRBD2	CASRPTSGRAGDTQYF	TGTGCCAGCAGGCCCACTAGCGGGAGGGCAGGGGATACGCAGTATTTT
few	TRBV19	TRBJ1-4	-	CASSPFSTGQLFF	TGTGCCAGTAGTCCTTTCTCGACAGGCCAACTGTTTTTT
-	TRBV28	TRBJ1-5	-	CASTGPRQPQHF	TGTGCCAGCACGGGTCCACGTCAGCCCCAGCATTTT
-	TRBV7-2	TRBJ2-3	TRBD2	CASSLRAGSTDTQYF	TGTGCCAGCAGCTTAAGAGCGGGAAGCACAGATACGCAGTATTTT
-	TRBV5-1	TRBJ2-1	TRBD2	CASSQGLAGLNEQFF	TGCGCCAGCAGCCAAGGACTAGCGGGGCTTAATGAGCAGTTCTTC
-	TRBV10-1	TRBJ1-5	-	CASSESRGQPQHF	TGCGCCAGCAGTGAGTCTCGGGGACAGCCCCAGCATTTT
few	TRBV12-5	TRBJ2-2	-	CASGAQTGELFF	TGTGCTAGTGGTGCCCAGACCGGGGAGCTGTTTTTT
-	TRBV6-6	TRBJ2-1	TRBD1	CASSYLQGHEQFF	TGTGCCAGCAGTTACCTACAGGGGCATGAGCAGTTCTTC
-	TRBV20-1	TRBJ2-1	-	CSAFDEQFF	TGCAGTGCATTCGATGAGCAGTTCTTC
-	TRBV7-9	TRBJ1-1	-	CASSLDMNTEAFF	TGTGCCAGCAGCCTCGACATGAACACTGAAGCTTTCTTT
-	TRBV2	TRBJ1-2	TRBD1	CASSQDRVRGYTF	TGTGCCAGCAGTCAGGACAGGGTGAGAGGCTACACCTTC
-	TRBV11-2	TRBJ2-1	-	CASSLGLRREQFF	TGTGCCAGCAGCTTGGGGCTGCGCCGTGAGCAGTTCTTC
-	TRBV28	TRBJ2-4	-	CASSTGLAKNIQYF	TGTGCCAGCAGTACAGGCCTAGCCAAAAACATTCAGTACTTC
-	TRBV10-3	TRBJ2-5	-	CAISQGPETQYF	TGTGCCATCAGTCAGGGTCCGGAGACCCAGTACTTC
-	TRBV5-4	TRBJ2-1	-	CASSLKVLAGNNEQFF	TGTGCCAGCAGCTTGAAAGTTTTGGCGGGTAACAATGAGCAGTTCTTC
-	TRBV18	TRBJ2-4	TRBD2	CASSATSGSSSIQYF	TGTGCCAGCTCAGCAACTAGCGGGAGTTCGAGCATTCAGTACTTC
-	TRBV4-2	TRBJ2-5	-	CASSQVGRGKAEETQYF	TGTGCCAGCAGCCAAGTTGGCAGGGGCAAGGCCGAAGAGACCCAGTACTTC
-	TRBV11-3	TRBJ2-7	-	CASSEGVQGGYEQYF	TGTGCCAGCAGCGAAGGGGTCCAGGGCGGCTACGAGCAGTACTTC
-	TRBV6-5	TRBJ2-1	-	CASSYEAQYNEQFF	TGTGCCAGCAGTTACGAGGCGCAGTACAATGAGCAGTTCTTC
-	TRBV6-1	TRBJ1-2	-	CASSSTVGYTF	TGTGCCAGCAGTTCCACGGTGGGCTACACCTTC
-	TRBV6-1	TRBJ1-1	-	CASRLGGPEAFF	TGTGCCAGCAGGCTCGGAGGGCCTGAAGCTTTCTTT
-	TRBV9	TRBJ2-7	-	CASSVGTDSYEQYF	TGTGCCAGCAGCGTAGGGACAGACTCCTACGAGCAGTACTTC
-	TRBV28	TRBJ1-3	TRBD1	CASSLESGTAGNTIYF	TGTGCCAGCAGTTTAGAAAGTGGGACAGCTGGAAACACCATATATTTT
-	TRBV25-1	TRBJ2-6	-	CASSYAGANVLTF	TGTGCCAGCAGTTACGCGGGGGCCAACGTCCTGACTTTC
-	TRBV5-1	TRBJ2-3	-	CASSLQFTDTQYF	TGCGCCAGCAGCTTGCAATTCACAGATACGCAGTATTTT
-	TRBV28	TRBJ1-5	-	CASNFGSNQPQHF	TGTGCCAGCAATTTCGGGAGTAATCAGCCCCAGCATTTT
-	TRBV7-9	TRBJ2-1	TRBD1	CASSLARGHYNEQFF	TGTGCCAGCAGCTTAGCCAGGGGGCATTACAATGAGCAGTTCTTC
few	TRBV5-8	TRBJ1-2	TRBD1	CASSPGTGDNYGYTF	TGTGCCAGCAGCCCCGGGACAGGGGATAACTATGGCTACACCTTC
-	TRBV11-2	TRBJ2-5	-	CASSLGQGRKRETQYF	TGTGCCAGCAGCTTAGGGCAGGGTCGGAAACGGGAGACCCAGTACTTC
-	TRBV2	TRBJ2-1	-	CASSGQSNEQFF	TGTGCCAGCAGTGGACAGAGCAATGAGCAGTTCTTC